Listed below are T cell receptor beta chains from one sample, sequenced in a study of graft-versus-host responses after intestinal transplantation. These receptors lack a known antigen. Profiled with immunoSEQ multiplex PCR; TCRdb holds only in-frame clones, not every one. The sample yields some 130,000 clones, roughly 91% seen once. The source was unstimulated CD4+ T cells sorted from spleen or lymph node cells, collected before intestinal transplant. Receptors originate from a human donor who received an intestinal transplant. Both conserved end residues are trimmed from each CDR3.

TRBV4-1,ASTMDDSNILYEQY
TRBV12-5,ASGLIPLAGNTGELF
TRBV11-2,ASGKGGLYEQY
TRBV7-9,ASSSNTGELF
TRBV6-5,ASRQRTSAKNIQY
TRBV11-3,ASSLGDLTYQETQY
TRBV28,ASLSGTGVMYEQY
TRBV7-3,ASRQGLAGADTQY
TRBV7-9,ASSLTAYEQY
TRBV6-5,ASRPDRGNTGELF
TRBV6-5,ASSYSTGQKNIQY
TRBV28,ASRDSQTYEQY
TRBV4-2,ASSQDRLAGGNEQY
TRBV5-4,ASSSLRGDTQY
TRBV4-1,ASSQAEGEYEQY
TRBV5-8,ASSLGDGSSYEQY
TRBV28,ASSLPPRRNQPQH
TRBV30,AWSGYNEQF
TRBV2,ASSDVRTLTTDIQY
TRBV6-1,AGGGGSVDTQY
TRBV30,AWSPGGAGSYGYT
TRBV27,ASSSPGSGTNTGELF
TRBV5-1,ASRGTENYGYT
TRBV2,ASTLSGGGPYEQY
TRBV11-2,ASSLMARGGGYT
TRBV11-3,ASSLGSADEQY
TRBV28,ASTSTGTGTLEQY
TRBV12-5,ASGSAQREGPPQY
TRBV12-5,ASGFQTGAQY
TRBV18,ASSPNGHGSNQPQH
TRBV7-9,ASSTAPGQGAPEQY
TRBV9,ASSGVGASYNEQF
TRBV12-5,ASGWSEQF
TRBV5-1,ASSDIAGGFTDTQY
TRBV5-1,ASSGDYEQY
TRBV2,ASRRWIAGTDTQY
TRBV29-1,SVEYRLETQY
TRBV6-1,ASRPDRGNTGELF
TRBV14,ASSQAHRDTEAF
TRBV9,ASSVGLTDDNEQF
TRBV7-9,ASSLGQGVGEKLF